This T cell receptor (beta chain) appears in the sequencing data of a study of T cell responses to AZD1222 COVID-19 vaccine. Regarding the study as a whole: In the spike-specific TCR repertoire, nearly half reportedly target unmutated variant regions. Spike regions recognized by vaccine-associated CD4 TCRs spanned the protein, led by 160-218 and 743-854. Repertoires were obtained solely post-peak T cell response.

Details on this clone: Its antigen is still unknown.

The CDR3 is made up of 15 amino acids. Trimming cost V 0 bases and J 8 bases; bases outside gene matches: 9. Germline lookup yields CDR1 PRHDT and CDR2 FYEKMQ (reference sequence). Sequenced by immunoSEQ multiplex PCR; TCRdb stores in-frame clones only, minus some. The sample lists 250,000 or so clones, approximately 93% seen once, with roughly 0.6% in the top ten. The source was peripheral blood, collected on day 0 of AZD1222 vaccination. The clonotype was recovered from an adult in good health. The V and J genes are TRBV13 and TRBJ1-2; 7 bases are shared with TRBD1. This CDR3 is CASSLGRNRGSGYTF. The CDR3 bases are TGTGCCAGCAGCTTAGGCCGAAACAGGGGTTCCGGCTACACCTTC.